This TCR beta chain came from a study of T cell clusters in autoimmune cytopenias. Germline values: CDR1 SSHAT, CDR2 FNYEAQ (reference sequence). There are 15 residues in the CDR3. One tube held mixed TRB-A and TRB-B primer pools for touch-down PCR. TCRdb re-called the multiplex PCR reads; one entry per CDR3 protein, DNA not given. The listing records under 8,500 distinct CDR3 sequences. Each sample's input was 200 to 300 ng genomic DNA, 38,000 or so genome equivalents. The chain uses TRBV7-7 and TRBJ1-5. The TCR comes from a human donor with an autoimmune cytopenia or autoimmune hepatitis (not recorded which). The sequenced sample consisted of peripheral blood. CDR3 sequence: CASSLGRRHHLPQHF. The full variable domain, completed using reference TRBV7-7 and TRBJ1-5, is GAGVSQSPRYKVTKRGQDVTLRCDPISSHATLYWYQQALGQGPEFLTYFNYEAQPDKSGLPSDRFSAERPEGSISTLTIQRTEQRDSAMYRCASSLGRRHHLPQHFGDGTRLSIL.